The next 5 T cell receptor beta chains were all read from a single sample in a study of T cell responses to AZD1222 COVID-19 vaccine. Repertoires were generated with immunoSEQ multiplex PCR, while TCRdb's copy carries only in-frame clones and drops some. The sample records 140,000 to 150,000 clones, approximately 85% being singletons. The sequencing here drew on peripheral blood, taken on day 0 of MenACWY control vaccination. These receptors all stem from an adult in good health.

The chain couples TRBV9 to TRBJ2-7, with 7 bases fitting TRBD1. V trimming: 0 bases; J trimming: 2 bases; junction bases outside the gene matches: 8. The germline CDR1 and CDR2 sequences are SGDLS and YYNGEE. This CDR3 region has 16 residues. This CDR3 is CASSVVPTGPPYEQYF. The CDR3 DNA reads TGTGCCAGCAGCGTAGTCCCGACAGGGCCGCCCTACGAGCAGTACTTC.

This CDR3 is CAWRHRTGANVLTF. The CDR3 bases are TGTGCCTGGAGACACCGAACTGGGGCCAACGTCCTGACTTTC. The chain has TRBV30 and TRBJ2-6, with no clear D. Looked up from germline, CDR1 is GTSNPN and CDR2 is SVGIG (reference sequence). The ends were cut back, 3 bases at V and 2 bases at J, with 8 bases in the middle. This CDR3 has 14 amino acids. The whole variable domain, remainder taken from reference TRBV30 and TRBJ2-6, is SQTIHQWPATLVQPVGSPLSLECTVEGTSNPNLYWYRQAAGRGLQLLFYSVGIGQISSEVPQNLSASRPQDRQFILSSKKLLLSDSGFYLCAWRHRTGANVLTFGAGSRLTVL.

The V and J genes are TRBV27 and TRBJ1-2, with 9 positions matching TRBD1. Germline CDR1 reads MNHEY; CDR2 reads SMNVEV (reference sequence). V shed 5 bases, J shed 8 bases, and the junction held 3 bases outside the gene matches. This CDR3 spans 12 amino acids. CDR3 coding DNA: TGTGCCAGCAGTACGGGACAGGGAGGCTACACCTTC. Protein: CASSTGQGGYTF.

The CDR3 is CASSAENKPRTVASGYTF. For the CDR3, the DNA is TGTGCCAGCAGCGCGGAAAACAAACCTCGGACGGTCGCTAGCGGCTACACCTTC. The chain recombines TRBV9 with TRBJ1-2; D call uncertain. V shed 3 bases and J shed 8 bases, with 29 bases lying between them. Germline CDR1 SGDLS, CDR2 YYNGEE. The CDR3 extends over 18 amino acids.

This chain links TRBV15 with TRBJ1-5; D not resolved. CDR3 length: 13 amino acids. Germline CDR1 is LNHNV and CDR2 is YYDKDF (reference sequence). The V and J ends lost 5 bases and 4 bases respectively, with 9 bases between them. The CDR3 spells CATSVSPNQPQHF. CDR3 in DNA: TGTGCCACCAGCGTCAGTCCTAATCAGCCCCAGCATTTT.